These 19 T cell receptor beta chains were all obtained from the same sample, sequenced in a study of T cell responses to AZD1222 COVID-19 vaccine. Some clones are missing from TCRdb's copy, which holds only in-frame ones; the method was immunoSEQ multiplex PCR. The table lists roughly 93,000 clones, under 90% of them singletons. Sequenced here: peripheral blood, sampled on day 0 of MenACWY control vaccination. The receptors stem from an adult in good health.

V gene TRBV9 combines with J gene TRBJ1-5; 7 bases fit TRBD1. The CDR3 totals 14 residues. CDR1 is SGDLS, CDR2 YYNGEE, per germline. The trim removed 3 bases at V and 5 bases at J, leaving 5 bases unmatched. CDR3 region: CASSADRVYQPQHF. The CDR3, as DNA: TGTGCCAGCAGCGCCGACAGGGTCTATCAGCCCCAGCATTTT.

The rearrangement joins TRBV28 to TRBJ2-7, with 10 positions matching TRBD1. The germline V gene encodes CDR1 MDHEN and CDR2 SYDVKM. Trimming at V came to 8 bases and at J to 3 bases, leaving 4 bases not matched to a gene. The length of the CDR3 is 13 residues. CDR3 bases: TGTGCCAGCGGCCGGGACAGGGGCTACGAGCAGTACTTC. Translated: CASGRDRGYEQYF.

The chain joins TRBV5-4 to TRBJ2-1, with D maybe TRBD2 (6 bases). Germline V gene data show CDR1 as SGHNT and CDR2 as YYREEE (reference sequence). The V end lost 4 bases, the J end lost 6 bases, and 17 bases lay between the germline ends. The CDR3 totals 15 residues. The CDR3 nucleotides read TGTGCCAGCAGCCCCGAGGGCGGGACGGGCAATGAGCAGTTCTTC. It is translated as CASSPEGGTGNEQFF.

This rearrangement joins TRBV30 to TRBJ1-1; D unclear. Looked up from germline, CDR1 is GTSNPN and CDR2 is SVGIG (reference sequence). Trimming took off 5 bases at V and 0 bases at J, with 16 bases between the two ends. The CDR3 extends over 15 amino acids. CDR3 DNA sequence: TGTGCCTGGGGTCGGGAAGGGATTATGAACACTGAAGCTTTCTTT. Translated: CAWGREGIMNTEAFF.

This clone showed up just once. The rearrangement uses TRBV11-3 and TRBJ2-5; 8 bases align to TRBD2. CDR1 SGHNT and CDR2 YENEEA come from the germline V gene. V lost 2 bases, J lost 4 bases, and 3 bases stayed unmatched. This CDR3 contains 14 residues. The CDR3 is CASSLRRGGETQYF. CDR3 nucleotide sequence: TGTGCCAGCAGCTTAAGACGGGGGGGAGAGACCCAGTACTTC.

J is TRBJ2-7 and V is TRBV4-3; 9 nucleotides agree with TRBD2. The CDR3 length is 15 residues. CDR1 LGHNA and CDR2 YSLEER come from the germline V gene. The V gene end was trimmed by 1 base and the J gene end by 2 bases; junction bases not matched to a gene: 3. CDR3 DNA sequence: TGCGCCAGCAGCCAAGTTCTAGCGGGGACCTACGAGCAGTACTTC. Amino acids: CASSQVLAGTYEQYF.

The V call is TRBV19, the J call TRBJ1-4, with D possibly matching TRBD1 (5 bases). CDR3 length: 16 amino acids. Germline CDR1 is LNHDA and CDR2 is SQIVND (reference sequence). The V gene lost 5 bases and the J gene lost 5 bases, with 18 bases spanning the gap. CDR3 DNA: TGTGCCAGTAGTCCACGCCCCTCGGGACTCAATGAAAAACTGTTTTTT. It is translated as CASSPRPSGLNEKLFF.

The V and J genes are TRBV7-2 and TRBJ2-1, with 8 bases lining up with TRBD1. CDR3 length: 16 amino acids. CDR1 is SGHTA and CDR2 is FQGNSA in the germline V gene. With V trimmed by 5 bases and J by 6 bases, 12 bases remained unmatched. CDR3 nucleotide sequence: TGTGCCAGCAGCCCCCGGACAGGGATAGGAGGCAATGAGCAGTTCTTC. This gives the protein CASSPRTGIGGNEQFF.

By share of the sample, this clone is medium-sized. The CDR3 reads CASSLGDRSYEQYF. Here the CDR3 DNA reads TGTGCCAGCAGCCTCGGAGACAGGTCCTACGAGCAGTACTTC. V is TRBV3-1 (or the pseudogene TRBV3-2) and J is TRBJ2-7; TRBD1 is a possible D gene (6 bases). The CDR3 has 14 residues. Trimming took off 4 bases at V and 1 base at J, with 11 bases between the two ends. Germline CDR1 reads LGHDT; CDR2 reads YNNKEL (reference sequence).

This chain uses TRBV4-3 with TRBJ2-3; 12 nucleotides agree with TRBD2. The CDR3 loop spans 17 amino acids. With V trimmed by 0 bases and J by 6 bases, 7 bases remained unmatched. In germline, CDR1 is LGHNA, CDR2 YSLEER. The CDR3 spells CASSQDLASGGEDTQYF. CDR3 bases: TGCGCCAGCAGCCAAGATCTCGCTAGCGGGGGGGAGGATACGCAGTATTTT.

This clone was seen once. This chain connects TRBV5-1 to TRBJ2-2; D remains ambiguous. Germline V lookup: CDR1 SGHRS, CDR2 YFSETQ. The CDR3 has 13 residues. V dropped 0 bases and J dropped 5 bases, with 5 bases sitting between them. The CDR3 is CASSLGVTGELFF. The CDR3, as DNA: TGCGCCAGCAGCTTGGGGGTAACCGGGGAGCTGTTTTTT. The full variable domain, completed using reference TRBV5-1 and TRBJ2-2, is KAGVTQTPRYLIKTRGQQVTLSCSPISGHRSVSWYQQTPGQGLQFLFEYFSETQRNKGNFPGRFSGRQFSNSRSEMNVSTLELGDSALYLCASSLGVTGELFFGEGSRLTVL.

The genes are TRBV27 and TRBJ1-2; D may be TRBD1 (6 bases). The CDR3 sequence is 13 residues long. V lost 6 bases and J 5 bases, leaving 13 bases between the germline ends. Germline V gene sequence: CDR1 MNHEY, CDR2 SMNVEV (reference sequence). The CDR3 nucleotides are TGTGCCAGCAGCTCGGGGGGCGGATATGGCTACACCTTC. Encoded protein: CASSSGGGYGYTF.

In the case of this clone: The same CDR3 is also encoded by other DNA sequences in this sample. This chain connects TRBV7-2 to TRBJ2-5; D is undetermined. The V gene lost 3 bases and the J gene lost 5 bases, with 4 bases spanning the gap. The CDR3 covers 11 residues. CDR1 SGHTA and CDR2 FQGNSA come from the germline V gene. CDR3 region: CASSFGETQYF. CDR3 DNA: TGTGCCAGCAGCTTTGGGGAGACCCAGTACTTC.

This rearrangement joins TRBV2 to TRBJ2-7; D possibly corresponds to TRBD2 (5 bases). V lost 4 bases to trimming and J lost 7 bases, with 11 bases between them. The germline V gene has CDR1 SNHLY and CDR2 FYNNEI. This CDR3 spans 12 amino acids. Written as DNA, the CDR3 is TGTGCCAGCAGTGGCATGGGCGGGGAGCAGTACTTC. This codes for CASSGMGGEQYF.

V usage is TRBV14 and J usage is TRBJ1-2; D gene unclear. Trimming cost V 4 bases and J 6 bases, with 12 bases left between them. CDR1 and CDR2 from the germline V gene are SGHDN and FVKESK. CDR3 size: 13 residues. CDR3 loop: CASSRPIRDGYTF. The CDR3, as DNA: TGTGCCAGCAGCCGCCCCATCCGGGATGGCTACACCTTC.

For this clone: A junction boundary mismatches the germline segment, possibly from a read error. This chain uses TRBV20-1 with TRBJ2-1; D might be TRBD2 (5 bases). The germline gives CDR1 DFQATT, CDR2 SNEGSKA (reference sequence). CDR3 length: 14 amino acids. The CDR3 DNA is TGCAGTGCTAGTCCCTTGGACTCCTCCAATGAGCAGTTCTTC. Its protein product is CSASPLDSSNEQFF.

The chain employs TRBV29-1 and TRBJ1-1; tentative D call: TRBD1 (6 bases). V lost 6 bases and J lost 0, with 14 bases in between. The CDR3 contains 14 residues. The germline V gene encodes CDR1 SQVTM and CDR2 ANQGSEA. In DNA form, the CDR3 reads TGCAGCGTCACAGGGTTTACCATGAACACTGAAGCTTTCTTT. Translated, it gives CSVTGFTMNTEAFF.

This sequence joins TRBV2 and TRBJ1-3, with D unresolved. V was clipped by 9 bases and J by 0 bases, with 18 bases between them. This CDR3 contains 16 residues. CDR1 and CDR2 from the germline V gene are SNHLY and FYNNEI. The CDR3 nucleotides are TGTGCCAGTCTACCTGGGCAGGCCGGCTCTGGAAACACCATATATTTT. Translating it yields CASLPGQAGSGNTIYF. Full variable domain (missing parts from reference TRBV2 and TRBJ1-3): EPEVTQTPSHQVTQMGQEVILRCVPISNHLYFYWYRQILGQKVEFLVSFYNNEISEKSEIFDDQFSVERPDGSNFTLKIRSTKLEDSAMYFCASLPGQAGSGNTIYFGEGSWLTVV.

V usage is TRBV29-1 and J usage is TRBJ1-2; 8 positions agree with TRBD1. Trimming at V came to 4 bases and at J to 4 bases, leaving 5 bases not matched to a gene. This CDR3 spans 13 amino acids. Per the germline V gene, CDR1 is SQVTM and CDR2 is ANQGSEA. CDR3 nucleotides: TGCAGCGTTGTCCTGACAGGGGCCTATGGCTACACCTTC. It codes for CSVVLTGAYGYTF.